This T cell receptor (beta chain) is drawn from a study of shared clonotypes between healthy human individuals. Study-level points and caveats: A few donors held approximately 4.5% of naive CD4 clonotypes in common.

For this clone: Its antigen is unknown.

Free of recent acute infections or vaccinations, the donors were healthy HIV-negative adults. Trimming shortened V by 3 bases and J by 0 bases, and 6 bases separated the two germline ends. The CDR3 has 13 amino acids. Germline assignment: CDR1 SGDLS and CDR2 YYNGEE. The assay was immunoSEQ multiplex PCR, and TCRdb's table has in-frame clones only and misses some. The profile shows roughly 720,000 clones, about 90% of them singletons. V is TRBV9 and J is TRBJ2-5, with TRBD1 as a possible D gene (5 bases). The clonotype was recovered from a man between 18 and 35 years old in good health. Some clones in this sample may be carry-over from other donors' samples. Sequencing was done on a sample of memory CD8+ T cells from PBMCs. As to subset: CD45RO+ cells pooled with CCR7-negative TemRA cells. Here the CDR3 DNA reads TGTGCCAGCAGCGGACAGAACCAAGAGACCCAGTACTTC. Amino acids: CASSGQNQETQYF.